A single TCR beta chain is shown here with its context. Its antigen is still unknown. The input lacks base qualities; no much larger clone sits a single base away. This sample was taken from a study of CD8+CD57+ T cells in acquired aplastic anemia (dated by TCRdb to the late 2010s). Study-level background: A mean of approximately 3 ug of DNA, ranging from roughly 0.19 to 30 ug, was extracted from sorted CD4+ and CD8+ cells. CD8+CD57+ expansion was defined as a frequency above the mean frequency observed in healthy subjects. General conclusions and limits of the study: No significant difference in CD8+ Simpson's diversity was found between patients and healthy controls (P=0.060). Roughly 30 CD8+ CDR3 sequences were shared between patients and controls but appeared highly expressed in patients and within their immunodominant clones.

Patients chosen for sequencing had shown expansion of CD8+CD57+ cells by flow cytometry. All patients had severe acquired aplastic anemia diagnosed by International Study of Aplastic Anemia and Agranulocytosis and Camitta criteria. Patients had received no therapy at the time of blood sampling. The study deep-sequenced TCR repertoires of sorted CD4+ and CD8+ blood T cells from severe aplastic anemia patients and healthy subjects. Patients were enrolled in the USA under clinicaltrials.gov protocols 00001620, 01623167, 00001397, 00071045, 00081523 and 00961064. Ficoll-Paque density gradient centrifugation was used to isolate peripheral blood mononuclear cells. Before DNA extraction, CD4+ and CD8+ T cells were sorted by FACS or by magnetic beads. Genomic DNA served as template for TCR beta VDJ combination and CDR3 sequence profiling. TCR repertoire sequencing was run on an Illumina HiSeq 2000. Per the authors' processing: Repertoires were assessed using TRBV/TRBJ rearrangement plots, CDR3 size and DJ length profiles, and Simpson's diversity index. The immunodominant clone was defined as the most abundant DNA sequence in deep sequencing data. CDR3 amino acid sequences were screened for sharing across subjects and were compared with published repertoires and the VDJdb database. TCRdb trimmed public reads at Q25 via fastp, called clones via MiXCR and kept in-frame beta chains. Rows are unified per CDR3 protein, each entry keeping the most common DNA and genes. In this record, the V and J calls reflect TCRdb's handling and not the investigators' own analysis. The sample records roughly 250,000 distinct CDR3 sequences, roughly 80% of which are singletons. 35% to 50% of the sample is in the top ten clones.

For this chain, trimming is 4 bases at the V end and 4 bases at the J end, and the number of junction bases without a gene match is 8. CDR1 and CDR2, looked up from the germline V gene, are SGHDT and YYEEEE. The CDR3 sequence holds 17 residues, the cysteine and phenylalanine included. The CDR3 DNA has 51 bases and is translated from base 1. Recombination connected TRBV5-6 to TRBJ2-6, with TRBD1 matching 10 junction bases. The receptor's source is a human donor with aplastic anemia. Sequencing was carried out using sorted CD4+, CD8+, or CD8+CD57+ T cells (not recorded which) from PBMCs. The CDR3 region: CASSLRDRGPGANVLTF. The sequenced DNA: TGTGCCAGCAGCCTCCGGGACAGGGGACCGGGGGCCAACGTCCTGACTTTC.